One and the same sample provided the 7 T cell receptor beta chains below, sequenced in a study of PD-1 blockade in mismatch repair-deficient tumors. Only in-frame clones appear in the TCRdb table, and some are missing; sequencing was by immunoSEQ multiplex PCR. The sample comprises 30,000 to 45,000 clones, over 70% of which are singletons, and approximately 1.1% rests with the top ten. Sequencing was performed on PBMCs, taken 38 weeks after starting pembrolizumab. All receptors derive from an adult with mismatch repair-deficient cancer.

This clone was detected only a few times. The gene calls are TRBV2 and TRBJ2-7; the match to TRBD1 covers 7 bases. Per the germline V gene, CDR1 is SNHLY and CDR2 is FYNNEI. The CDR3 has 14 amino acids. Unmatched junction bases numbered 8, after V lost 7 bases and J lost 2 bases. CDR3 amino acids: CASKIQGTTYEQYF. CDR3 nucleotide sequence: TGTGCCAGCAAGATACAGGGGACAACCTACGAGCAGTACTTC.

The table lists this clone with a count of one. The chain links TRBV18 to TRBJ1-6, with 8 positions matching TRBD1. The CDR3 has 14 amino acids. V was clipped by 1 base and J by 9 bases; unmatched bases: 2. From germline, CDR1 is KGHSH and CDR2 LQKENI. In DNA, the CDR3 is TGTGCCAGCTCACCACAGGACAGGGCTTCACCCCTCCACTTT. This gives the protein CASSPQDRASPLHF.

CDR3 sequence (DNA): TGTGCCAGCAGTAAGGGACAGGGAACTAATGAAGAAAAACTGTTTTTT. Amino acid sequence: CASSKGQGTNEEKLFF. The chain combines TRBV28 with TRBJ1-4, with 9 nucleotides matching TRBD1. The ends lost 5 bases at V and 8 bases at J; junction bases unmatched: 12. CDR1 and CDR2 (germline): MDHEN, SYDVKM. The CDR3 consists of 16 residues.

The genes are TRBV19 and TRBJ1-6, with D possibly matching TRBD1 (6 bases). Between the trimmed V and J ends, which lost 3 bases and 4 bases, there was a span of 16 bases. The germline gives CDR1 LNHDA, CDR2 SQIVND (reference sequence). The CDR3 length is 17 residues. The CDR3: CASSIFRGQGYNSPLHF. The CDR3 bases are TGTGCCAGTAGTATCTTCCGCGGCCAGGGGTATAATTCACCCCTCCACTTT.

The V gene is TRBV7-3, the J gene TRBJ2-1; D possibly corresponds to TRBD2 (6 bases). CDR1 is SGHTA and CDR2 is FQGTGA in the germline V gene. V lost 1 base and J 8 bases, leaving 15 bases between the germline ends. This CDR3 has 15 residues. Here the CDR3 reads CASSLNSQGLDEQFF. In nucleotides, the CDR3 is TGTGCCAGCAGCTTAAATTCTCAGGGACTCGATGAGCAGTTCTTC.

The sample holds one count of this clone. J is TRBJ2-7 and V is TRBV6-4, with D possibly TRBD1 on 6 matching bases. V gave up 6 bases and J gave up 4 bases, with 16 bases separating them. The CDR3 has 14 residues. Germline CDR1 and CDR2: MRHNA and SNTAGT. CDR3 coding DNA: TGTGCCAGCAGAGCCGACAGGACTTCATACGAGCAGTACTTC. Protein sequence: CASRADRTSYEQYF.

This rearrangement joins TRBV19 to TRBJ1-6, with 8 positions matching TRBD1. The trim removed 8 bases at V and 9 bases at J, leaving 12 bases unmatched. This CDR3 region has 15 residues. Per germline, CDR1 LNHDA and CDR2 SQIVND (reference sequence). This CDR3 is CASLETGTGTSPLHF. The CDR3, as DNA: TGTGCCAGTCTAGAAACCGGGACAGGCACTTCACCCCTCCACTTT.